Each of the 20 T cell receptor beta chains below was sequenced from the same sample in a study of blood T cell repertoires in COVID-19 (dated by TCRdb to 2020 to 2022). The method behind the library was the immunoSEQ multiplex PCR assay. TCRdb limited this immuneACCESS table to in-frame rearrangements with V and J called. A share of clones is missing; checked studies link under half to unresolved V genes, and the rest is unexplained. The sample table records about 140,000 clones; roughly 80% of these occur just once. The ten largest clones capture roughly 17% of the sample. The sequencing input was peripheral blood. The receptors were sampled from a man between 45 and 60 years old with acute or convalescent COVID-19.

CDR3 nucleotides: TGTGCCAGCAGCCCCCTAGCGGGGAGCGTGAACACCGGGGAGCTGTTTTTT. It specifies CASSPLAGSVNTGELFF. The rearrangement uses TRBV11-2 and TRBJ2-2; 9 bases match TRBD2. After removal of 5 bases from V and 1 base from J, the junction contained 8 bases not matched to a gene. CDR1 SGHAT and CDR2 FQNNGV come from the germline V gene. This CDR3 contains 17 residues.

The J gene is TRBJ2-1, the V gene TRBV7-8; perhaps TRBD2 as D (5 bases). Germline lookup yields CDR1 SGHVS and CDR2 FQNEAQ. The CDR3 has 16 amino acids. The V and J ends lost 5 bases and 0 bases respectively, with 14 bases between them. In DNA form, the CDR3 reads TGTGCCAGCAGCCCCCGGGAAATGAGCTCCTACAATGAGCAGTTCTTC. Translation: CASSPREMSSYNEQFF.

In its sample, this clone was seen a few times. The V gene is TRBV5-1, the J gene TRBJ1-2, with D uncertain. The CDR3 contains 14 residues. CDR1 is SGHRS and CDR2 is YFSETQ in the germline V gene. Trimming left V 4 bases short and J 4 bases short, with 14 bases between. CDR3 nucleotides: TGCGCCAGCAGCCGCATCACAGTTGCCTATGGCTACACCTTC. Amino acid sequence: CASSRITVAYGYTF.

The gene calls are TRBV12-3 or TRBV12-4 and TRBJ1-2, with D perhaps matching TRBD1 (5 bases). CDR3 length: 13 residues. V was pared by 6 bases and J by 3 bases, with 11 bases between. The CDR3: CASSRDSYYGYTF. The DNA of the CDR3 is TGTGCCAGCAGCCGTGACAGCTACTATGGCTACACCTTC.

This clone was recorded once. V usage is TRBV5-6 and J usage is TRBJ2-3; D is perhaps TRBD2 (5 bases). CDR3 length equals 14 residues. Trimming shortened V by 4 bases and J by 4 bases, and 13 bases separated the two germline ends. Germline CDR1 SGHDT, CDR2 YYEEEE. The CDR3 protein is CASSEVGSADTQYF. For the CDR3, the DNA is TGTGCCAGCAGCGAGGTGGGTAGCGCAGATACGCAGTATTTT.

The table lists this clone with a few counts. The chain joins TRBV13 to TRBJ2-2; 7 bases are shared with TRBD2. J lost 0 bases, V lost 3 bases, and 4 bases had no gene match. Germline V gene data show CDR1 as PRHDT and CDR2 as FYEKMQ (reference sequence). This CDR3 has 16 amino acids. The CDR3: CASSLASGSNTGELFF. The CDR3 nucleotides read TGTGCCAGCAGCTTGGCTAGCGGATCGAACACCGGGGAGCTGTTTTTT.

This chain's CDR3 is CAIRSEPPSYGYTF. Here the CDR3 DNA reads TGTGCCATTCGAAGCGAACCTCCCAGCTATGGCTACACCTTC. This chain uses TRBV10-3 with TRBJ1-2; D unclear. V shed 9 bases and J shed 4 bases, with 18 bases lying between them. Germline loops: CDR1 ENHRY, CDR2 SYGVKD. The CDR3 has 14 residues.

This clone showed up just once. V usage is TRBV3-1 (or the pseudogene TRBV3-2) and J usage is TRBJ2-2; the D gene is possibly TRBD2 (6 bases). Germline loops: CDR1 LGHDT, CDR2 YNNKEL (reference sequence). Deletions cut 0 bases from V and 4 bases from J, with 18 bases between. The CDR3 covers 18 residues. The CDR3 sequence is CASSQDVIGSGITGELFF. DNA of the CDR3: TGTGCCAGCAGCCAAGATGTGATTGGTAGCGGAATCACCGGGGAGCTGTTTTTT.

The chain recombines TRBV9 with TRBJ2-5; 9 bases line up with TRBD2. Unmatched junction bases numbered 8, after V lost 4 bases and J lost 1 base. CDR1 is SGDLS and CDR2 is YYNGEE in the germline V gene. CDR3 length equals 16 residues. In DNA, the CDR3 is TGTGCCAGCAGCCAGGGAGGCGGGGGGGCCCAAGAGACCCAGTACTTC. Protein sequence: CASSQGGGGAQETQYF. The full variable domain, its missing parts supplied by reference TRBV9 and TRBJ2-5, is DSGVTQTPKHLITATGQRVTLRCSPRSGDLSVYWYQQSLDQGLQFLIQYYNGEERAKGNILERFSAQQFPDLHSELNLSSLELGDSALYFCASSQGGGGAQETQYFGPGTRLLVL.

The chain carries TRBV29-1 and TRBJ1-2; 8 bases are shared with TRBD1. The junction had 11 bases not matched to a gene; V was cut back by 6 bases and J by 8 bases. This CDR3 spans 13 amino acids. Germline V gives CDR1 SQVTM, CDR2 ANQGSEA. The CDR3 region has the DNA TGCAGCGTACTGATCGGGACAGGAGGAGGCTACACCTTC. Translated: CSVLIGTGGGYTF.

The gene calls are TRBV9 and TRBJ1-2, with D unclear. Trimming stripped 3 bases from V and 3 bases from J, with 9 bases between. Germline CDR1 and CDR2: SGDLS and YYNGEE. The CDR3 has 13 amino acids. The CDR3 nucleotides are TGTGCCAGCAGCGCGCACGACTACTATGGCTACACCTTC. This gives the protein CASSAHDYYGYTF.

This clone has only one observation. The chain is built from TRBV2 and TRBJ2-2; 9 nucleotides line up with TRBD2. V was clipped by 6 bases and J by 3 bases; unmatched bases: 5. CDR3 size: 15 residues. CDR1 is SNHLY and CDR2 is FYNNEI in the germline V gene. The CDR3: CASRWTSVDTGELFF. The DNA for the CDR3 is TGTGCCAGCAGATGGACTAGCGTAGACACCGGGGAGCTGTTTTTT.

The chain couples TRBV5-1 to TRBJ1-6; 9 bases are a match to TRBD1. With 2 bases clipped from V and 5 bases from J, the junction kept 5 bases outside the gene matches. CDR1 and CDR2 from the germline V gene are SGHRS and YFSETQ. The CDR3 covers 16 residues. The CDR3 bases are TGCGCCAGCAGCTTTTCCTGGGACAGGGATAATTCACCCCTCCACTTT. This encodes CASSFSWDRDNSPLHF.

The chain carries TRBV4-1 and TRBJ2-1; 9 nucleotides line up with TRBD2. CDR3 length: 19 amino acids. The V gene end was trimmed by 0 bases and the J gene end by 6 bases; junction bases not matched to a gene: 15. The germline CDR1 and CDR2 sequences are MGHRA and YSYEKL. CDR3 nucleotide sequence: TGCGCCAGCAGCCAAGAGAAGATCGTGGCCGGGACTAGCCCCAATGAGCAGTTCTTC. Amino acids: CASSQEKIVAGTSPNEQFF.

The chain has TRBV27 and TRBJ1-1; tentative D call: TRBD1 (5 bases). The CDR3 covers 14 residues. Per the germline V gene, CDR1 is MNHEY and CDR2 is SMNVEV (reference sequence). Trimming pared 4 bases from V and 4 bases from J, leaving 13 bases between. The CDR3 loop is CASSWGDVGTEAFF. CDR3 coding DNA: TGTGCCAGCAGTTGGGGGGACGTTGGCACTGAAGCTTTCTTT.

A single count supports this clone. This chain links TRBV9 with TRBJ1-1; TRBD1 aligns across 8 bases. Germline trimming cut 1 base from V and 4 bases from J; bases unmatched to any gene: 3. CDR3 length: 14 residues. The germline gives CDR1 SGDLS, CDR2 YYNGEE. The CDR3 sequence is CASSVITGGTEAFF. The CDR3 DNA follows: TGTGCCAGCAGCGTAATCACAGGGGGCACTGAAGCTTTCTTT. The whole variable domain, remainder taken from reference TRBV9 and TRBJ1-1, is DSGVTQTPKHLITATGQRVTLRCSPRSGDLSVYWYQQSLDQGLQFLIQYYNGEERAKGNILERFSAQQFPDLHSELNLSSLELGDSALYFCASSVITGGTEAFFGQGTRLTVV.

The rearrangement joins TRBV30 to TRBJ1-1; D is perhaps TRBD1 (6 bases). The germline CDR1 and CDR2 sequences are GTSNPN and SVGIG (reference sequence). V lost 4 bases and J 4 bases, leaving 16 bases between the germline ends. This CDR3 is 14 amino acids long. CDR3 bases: TGTGCCTGGAACTCCGCCCTAGGGGGCACTGAAGCTTTCTTT. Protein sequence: CAWNSALGGTEAFF. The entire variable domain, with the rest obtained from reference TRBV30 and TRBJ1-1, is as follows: SQTIHQWPATLVQPVGSPLSLECTVEGTSNPNLYWYRQAAGRGLQLLFYSVGIGQISSEVPQNLSASRPQDRQFILSSKKLLLSDSGFYLCAWNSALGGTEAFFGQGTRLTVV.

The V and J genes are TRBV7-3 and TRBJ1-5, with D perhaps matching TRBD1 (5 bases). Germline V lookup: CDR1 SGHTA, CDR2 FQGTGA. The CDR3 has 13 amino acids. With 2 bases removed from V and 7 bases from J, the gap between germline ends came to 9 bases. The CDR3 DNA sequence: TGTGCCAGCAGCTTATTTACAGGACAGCCCCAGCATTTT. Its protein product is CASSLFTGQPQHF.

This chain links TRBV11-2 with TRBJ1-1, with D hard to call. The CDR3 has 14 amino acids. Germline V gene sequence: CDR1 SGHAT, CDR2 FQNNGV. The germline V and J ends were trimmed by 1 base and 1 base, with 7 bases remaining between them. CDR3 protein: CASSLATENTEAFF. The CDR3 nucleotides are TGTGCCAGCAGCTTAGCTACAGAGAACACTGAAGCTTTCTTT.

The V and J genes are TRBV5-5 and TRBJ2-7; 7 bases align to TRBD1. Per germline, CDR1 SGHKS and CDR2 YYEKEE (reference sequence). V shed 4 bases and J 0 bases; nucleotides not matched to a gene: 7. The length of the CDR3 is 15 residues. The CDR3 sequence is CASSRGQFSSYEQYV. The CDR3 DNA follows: TGTGCCAGCAGCCGGGGACAGTTTAGCTCCTACGAGCAGTACGTC.